The text below deals with one T cell receptor beta chain. This clonotype was detected ten times or more. The antigen it binds to is not known. Per-nucleotide qualities are absent, and no much larger clonotype sits a single base away. The germline V gene provides CDR1 SNHLY and CDR2 FYNNEI. V lost 4 bases and J lost 7 bases, and the count of bases not matched to a germline gene is 15. The CDR3 starts with the cysteine, ends with the phenylalanine, and has 16 residues. The DNA shown is the 48-base CDR3, in frame from base 1. Library method: multiplex PCR. The listed sequencing device is Illumina HiSeq 4000. To build TCR beta libraries, CDR3 regions were amplified by Arm-PCR using iRepertoire HTBI primers. Gel purification was performed on PCR products prior to sequencing. The authors processed their data as follows. A total of fewer than 80 TRBV and some 15 TRBJ segments were identified across samples and were used for gene usage analysis of CDR3 amino acid clonotypes. COPE and FqMerger were used to merge the filtered high-quality paired reads into contigs. BLAST was used to align contigs to IMGT TRBV, TRBD and TRBJ reference genes, with CDR3 defined following IMGT. Highly expanded clones were defined as clonotypes with a frequency above 0.1%. Shannon entropy was used to measure repertoire diversity, and the Gini coefficient was used to measure V-J evenness. Public clonotypes were defined as clonotypes shared by more than one individual. TCRdb handled the public reads itself, with Q25 trimming in fastp and clone calling in MiXCR, and kept productive beta chains. Under each unique CDR3 protein, matching rows form one entry showing the most common genes and DNA. Clone size and V and J calls follow TCRdb, not the original study. Counted in this sample were some 500,000 distinct CDR3 sequences; 16% of them appeared once. The top ten clonotypes cover around 25% of the sample.

This specimen belongs to a study of regulatory T cells in long-lasting Graves disease (dated by TCRdb to the early 2020s). In terms of the full investigation: Newly diagnosed Graves' disease patients had taken antithyroid drugs for less than 3 months. Persistent Graves' disease patients were compared with newly diagnosed Graves' disease patients by peripheral blood TCR sequencing and RNA sequencing. The study was registered as a clinical trial and conducted in China. A total of 33 samples underwent TCR sequencing: about 13 from persistent and around 20 from newly diagnosed Graves' disease patients. What the authors observed across the whole study: The authors acknowledged the small sample size as a limitation that may reduce accuracy. Sequencing and analysis were limited to the TCR beta chain. Persistent Graves' disease patients showed lower TCR Shannon entropy and fewer highly expanded clones than newly diagnosed patients, suggesting clonal expansion. TRBV28, TRBJ1-2 and TRBJ2-5 were preferentially used in persistent disease, while TRBV20-1 and TRBJ2-1 were favored in newly diagnosed disease. Peripheral blood alone was examined, since thyroid tissue, which constituted the primary lesion, could not be accessed. A larger number of public clonotypes was shared among persistent patients (fewer than 3,000) than among newly diagnosed patients (approximately 1,000).

What the time point label conveys for this sample: newly diagnosed GD, antithyroid drugs for less than 3 months. RNA was extracted from PBMCs in TRIzol for both TCR sequencing and RNA sequencing. Graves' disease was diagnosed according to American Thyroid Association guidelines. The patients came from an endocrinology department in Xi'an, China. Each patient gave 7 to 9.5 milliliters of peripheral blood, collected in an EDTA anticoagulant tube. Ficoll Paque Plus density gradient separation was used to isolate PBMCs, and no further T cell sorting was done. An Agilent 2100 Bioanalyzer and agarose gel were used to check RNA quality, while a NanoDrop 2000 measured RNA concentration. These data were also filed under a second study, of T cells in Graves' hyperthyroidism and ophthalmopathy. The second study also describes: Stable Graves' hyperthyroidism was defined as the absence of progression to ophthalmopathy over 18 months of follow-up. Hyperthyroidism patients were aged 18 to 65 years and newly diagnosed, with disease duration of less than 2 months. Exclusion was applied to patients with uncontrolled infections, other autoimmune diseases, pregnancy or lactation. Diagnoses were established on the basis of clinical symptoms, serum thyroxine and TRAb, thyroid ultrasound, and orbital computed tomography. For the first round of RT-PCR on the TCR CDR3, the HTBI primer set was used together with the Qiagen OneStep RT-PCR kit. Most expanded thyroid clonotypes (frequency above 0.001) were also detected in blood, a finding suggesting that blood repertoires may reflect thyroid immune responses. In cross-validation, a model built on a 13 V-J signature told ophthalmopathy apart from stable hyperthyroidism with 87.88% sensitivity and 81% to 82% specificity, and in testing the same model reached 80%/75%. During validation, the model predicted progression to ophthalmopathy a median of approximately 6.5 months ahead of onset, with approximately 71% sensitivity and roughly 75% specificity. To identify TCR V-J signatures that set the groups apart, the researchers used a discovery cohort of 100 patients, made up of 40 to 45 with Graves' ophthalmopathy and approximately 57 with stable Graves' hyperthyroidism. An independent validation cohort of under 20 hyperthyroidism patients and about 16 patients who later progressed to ophthalmopathy tested prospective prediction of ophthalmopathy. For training and testing, the 80 to 100 patients in the discovery cohort were randomly divided in a 7:3 ratio. Thyroid tissue and blood T-cell repertoires from more than five Graves' hyperthyroidism patients were also compared in the study. After sampling, hyperthyroidism patients received methimazole starting at 30 mg daily, and ophthalmopathy patients received high-dose intravenous methylprednisolone. The libraries were constructed in a second round of multiplex PCR and then size-selected and purified. Sequencing of the libraries was done on an Illumina HiSeq2000 using paired-end 100 bp reads. SOAPnuke was used to process the raw data, removing reads that contained adapters or uncalled bases, had a mean Phred below 15, or lacked an exact match to the constant primer or identifier. High-quality paired reads were merged using COPE v1.2.5, and each unique nucleotide sequence was defined as a clonotype. Clonotypes were aligned to IMGT TRBV, TRBD and TRBJ reference segments using MiTCR v1.1. Analysis was restricted to V-J combinations with a frequency above 0.0001, which covered roughly 99% of repertoires. A TCS score was defined as the ratio between F50 (clonal expansion) and ExV (chaos), using BLOSUM62-based TCRdist between CDR3 peptides within each V-J. Welch's t-statistics and random forest reduced roughly 540 V-J features to 13, which were used in a naive Bayes classifier (R e1071). No statistical method was used to fix the sample size in advance, and group allocation was not hidden from the investigators. According to the paper, TCR Vbeta CDR3 sequencing was carried out on some 130 peripheral blood samples, which came from approximately 41 ophthalmopathy, around 74 hyperthyroidism and 17 progressor patients.

This sequence was found in a woman aged 35-60 years with Graves disease. Donor details come from another sample of the same person, matched by shared clones. Source: peripheral blood mononuclear cells (PBMCs), taken at new diagnosis, from a patient treated with antithyroid drugs. The rearrangement combines TRBV2 with TRBJ2-7, with 8 bases matching TRBD2. The DNA sequence follows: TGTGCCAGCAGTGCTAGCGGGCCCTCCTTCGGGGGAGAGCAGTACTTC. It specifies CASSASGPSFGGEQYF.